The 12 T cell receptor beta chains below were found in one sample sequenced in a study of naive and memory T cell subsets. Points from the study as a whole: A few larger clonotypes appeared in naive repertoires, especially CD8, possibly memory cells re-expressing CD45RA.

The beta constant-region primer was an equimolar mix of two oligonucleotides covering TRBC1 and TRBC2. The ligated cDNA underwent four PCR rounds using SP2 and nested alpha and beta constant-region primers. TCRdb re-called the UMI-ligation and nested PCR reads with MiXCR, one entry per CDR3 protein. The repertoire holds around 140,000 distinct CDR3 sequences, approximately 20% seen once, with around 0.63% in the top ten. Their recognized antigens are unknown. Sample: naive CD8+ T cells from blood. Receptors originate from a human donor in good health.

This clonotype occurred a few times. The J gene is TRBJ2-7, the V gene TRBV4-1; D perhaps matches TRBD1 (5 bases). The CDR3 is made up of 15 amino acids. Germline V gene sequence: CDR1 MGHRA, CDR2 YSYEKL. Trimming removed 0 bases from V and 4 bases from J, with 13 bases in between. Here the CDR3 reads CASSQEWTTAYEQYF. CDR3 in DNA: TGCGCCAGCAGCCAAGAGTGGACAACCGCATACGAGCAGTACTTC.

CDR3 loop: CASSMVSGVPYEQYF. The CDR3 nucleotides are TGTGCCAGTAGTATGGTCTCAGGGGTCCCCTACGAGCAGTACTTC. This chain joins TRBV19 and TRBJ2-7; a possible D gene is TRBD1 (6 bases). Per the germline V gene, CDR1 is LNHDA and CDR2 is SQIVND (reference sequence). There are 15 residues in the CDR3. The V end was cut by 3 bases, the J end by 2 bases, with 14 bases between.

This clonotype was recorded a few times. The V and J genes are TRBV28 and TRBJ2-3; TRBD2 matches at 12 bases. Unmatched junction bases numbered 4, after V lost 1 base and J lost 2 bases. The V gene's germline CDR1 is MDHEN and CDR2 SYDVKM. The CDR3 length is 17 residues. CDR3 DNA sequence: TGTGCCAGCAGTTTATCCGGGACTAGCGGGCACACAGATACGCAGTATTTT. Translation gives CASSLSGTSGHTDTQYF.

The rearrangement links TRBV27 to TRBJ2-1, with a weak D call TRBD2 (5 bases). This CDR3 has 14 residues. From germline, CDR1 is MNHEY and CDR2 SMNVEV (reference sequence). V was shortened by 2 bases and J by 4 bases, with 9 bases between the two germline ends. The CDR3 DNA is TGTGCCAGCAGTTTAGAGGGAAATTACAATGAGCAGTTCTTC. Amino acid sequence: CASSLEGNYNEQFF.

This clonotype turned up a few times. This chain uses TRBV15 with TRBJ1-1; a weak D match, TRBD1 (6 bases). This CDR3 region has 16 residues. CDR1 is LNHNV and CDR2 is YYDKDF in the germline V gene (reference sequence). V was clipped by 0 bases and J by 2 bases, with 13 bases between them. The CDR3 sequence is CATSRERTVINTEAFF. The DNA for the CDR3 is TGTGCCACCAGCAGAGAACGGACAGTCATTAACACTGAAGCTTTCTTT.

This sequence joins TRBV6-5 and TRBJ2-7, with 8 bases aligning to TRBD2. Germline V lookup: CDR1 MNHEY, CDR2 SVGAGI. The V gene end was trimmed by 4 bases and the J gene end by 7 bases; junction bases not matched to a gene: 6. CDR3 length equals 13 residues. CDR3 nucleotide sequence: TGTGCCAGCAGTTCCGGGGGGGGGCAAGAGCAGTACTTC. Amino acids: CASSSGGGQEQYF.

Comment on this clonotype: An end of the junction does not agree with germline; a read error may underlie this. The genes are TRBV2 and TRBJ2-3; 14 positions match TRBD2. CDR3 size: 16 residues. The V gene's germline CDR1 is SNHLY and CDR2 FYNNEI. The CDR3 protein is CARGGTSGSAEDTRYF. CDR3 sequence (DNA): TGTGCCAGAGGGGGGACTAGCGGGAGTGCGGAGGATACGCGGTATTTT.

The chain is built from TRBV28 and TRBJ2-5; 7 nucleotides align to TRBD1. The CDR3 totals 14 residues. V was pared by 5 bases and J by 2 bases, with 5 bases of the junction left unmatched. The germline gives CDR1 MDHEN, CDR2 SYDVKM. CDR3 nucleotides: TGTGCCAGCAGTCGGACAGGAGATCAAGAGACCCAGTACTTC. This sequence encodes CASSRTGDQETQYF. Drawing the rest from reference TRBV28 and TRBJ2-5, the complete variable domain is DVKVTQSSRYLVKRTGEKVFLECVQDMDHENMFWYRQDPGLGLRLIYFSYDVKMKEKGDIPEGYSVSREKKERFSLILESASTNQTSMYLCASSRTGDQETQYFGPGTRLLVL.

The chain recombines TRBV20-1 with TRBJ2-1; no firm D call. V was cut by 1 base and J by 1 base, with 11 bases left in between. The CDR3 covers 15 residues. In germline, CDR1 is DFQATT, CDR2 SNEGSKA (reference sequence). Written as DNA, the CDR3 is TGCAGTGCTAGAGGACATCAGGAATCCTACAATGAGCAGTTCTTC. It translates to CSARGHQESYNEQFF.

This clonotype was detected many times. This chain's CDR3 is CASIRSGQNTGELFF. CDR3 bases: TGTGCCAGCATTAGGTCAGGGCAGAATACCGGGGAGCTGTTTTTT. The V call is TRBV2, the J call TRBJ2-2, with D possibly matching TRBD1 (5 bases). The germline CDR1 and CDR2 sequences are SNHLY and FYNNEI. The V gene lost 7 bases and the J gene lost 5 bases, with 17 bases spanning the gap. The CDR3 spans 15 residues.

V usage is TRBV4-3 and J usage is TRBJ1-4, with no clear D. Germline loops: CDR1 LGHNA, CDR2 YSLEER. V lost 1 base and J lost 8, with 11 bases in between. The CDR3 has 14 amino acids. CDR3 amino acids: CASSQGGLEEKLFF. The CDR3 nucleotides read TGCGCCAGCAGCCAAGGCGGTTTGGAGGAAAAACTGTTTTTT.

The rearrangement uses TRBV2 and TRBJ2-1, with D uncertain. Germline loops: CDR1 SNHLY, CDR2 FYNNEI. The ends were cut back, 6 bases at V and 3 bases at J, with 9 bases in the middle. The CDR3 is made up of 13 amino acids. The CDR3 DNA reads TGTGCCAGCAGGGCCGGAGACTACAATGAGCAGTTCTTC. Protein sequence: CASRAGDYNEQFF.